This is a list of T cell receptor beta chains from one sample in a study of CD8 T cells in ankylosing spondylitis. A single record per CDR3 protein comes from TCRdb applying MiXCR to the 5' RACE reads. Altogether just over 350,000 distinct CDR3 sequences are present, 20% to 25% being singletons, with the ten largest covering about an eighth. Sequencing was done on a sample of blood, either unsorted or a sorted T cell fraction (not recorded which). The receptors were sampled from a male donor with ankylosing spondylitis or in good health (not recorded which). CDR3s include the opening cysteine and the closing phenylalanine or tryptophan. The D gene is left open where the match is weak. Some rows mark clone size as missing; the rest say once, few, many or name a class of expanded clone.

clone_size: few; j_call: TRBJ2-3; d_call: TRBD2; v_call: TRBV4-1; cdr3_nt: TGCGCCAGCAGCCCCGGGACTAGCGGGGGATATACGCAGTATTTT; cdr3_aa: CASSPGTSGGYTQYF
clone_size: NA; j_call: TRBJ2-1; d_call: NA; v_call: TRBV11-3; cdr3_nt: TGTGCCAGCAGCTGGGGCACTGGGGGAGTTGAGCAGTTCTTC; cdr3_aa: CASSWGTGGVEQFF
clone_size: NA; j_call: TRBJ2-7; d_call: TRBD2; v_call: TRBV2; cdr3_nt: TGTGCCAGCAGTGAGGGCGGGGGGCCCTACGAGCAGTACTTC; cdr3_aa: CASSEGGGPYEQYF
clone_size: NA; j_call: TRBJ2-5; d_call: TRBD2; v_call: TRBV12-3/TRBV12-4; cdr3_nt: TGTGCCAGCAGCCACTCACTAGCGGGACCTCGGGAGACCCAGTACTTC; cdr3_aa: CASSHSLAGPRETQYF
clone_size: NA; j_call: TRBJ2-3; d_call: TRBD1; v_call: TRBV15; cdr3_nt: TGTGCCACCAGCAGAGATCAAGGGACAGGGAACACAGATACGCAGTATTTT; cdr3_aa: CATSRDQGTGNTDTQYF
clone_size: NA; j_call: TRBJ1-2; d_call: NA; v_call: TRBV12-3/TRBV12-4; cdr3_nt: TGTGCCAGCAGACGCGGGACAACTAACTATGGCTACACCTTC; cdr3_aa: CASRRGTTNYGYTF
clone_size: NA; j_call: TRBJ2-1; d_call: NA; v_call: TRBV3-1; cdr3_nt: TGTGCCAGCAGCCAGACTCGTGGACCAATCTACGACAATGAGCAGTTCTTC; cdr3_aa: CASSQTRGPIYDNEQFF
clone_size: few; j_call: TRBJ1-1; d_call: NA; v_call: TRBV12-3/TRBV12-4; cdr3_nt: TGTGCCAGCAGTTTCAGGAACTCTGAAGCTTTCTTT; cdr3_aa: CASSFRNSEAFF
clone_size: NA; j_call: TRBJ1-2; d_call: NA; v_call: TRBV29-1; cdr3_nt: TGCAGCGTTGTGGGGACGGACTATGGCTACACCTTC; cdr3_aa: CSVVGTDYGYTF
clone_size: NA; j_call: TRBJ2-7; d_call: TRBD2; v_call: TRBV27; cdr3_nt: TGTGCCAGCAGTCCAGCGGGGGTGGTATACGAGCAGTACTTC; cdr3_aa: CASSPAGVVYEQYF
clone_size: NA; j_call: TRBJ2-3; d_call: NA; v_call: TRBV7-2; cdr3_nt: TGTGCCAGCAGCTTAAGGTTCAGGTTCTTAGATACGCAGTATTTT; cdr3_aa: CASSLRFRFLDTQYF
clone_size: few; j_call: TRBJ1-1; d_call: NA; v_call: TRBV14; cdr3_nt: TGTGCCAGCAGCCCCCATTCTGGGATTGAAGCTTTCTTT; cdr3_aa: CASSPHSGIEAFF
clone_size: NA; j_call: TRBJ2-7; d_call: NA; v_call: TRBV6-1; cdr3_nt: TGTGCCAGCAGTGAAGATGGGGCCATGATCGACGAGCAGTACTTC; cdr3_aa: CASSEDGAMIDEQYF
clone_size: NA; j_call: TRBJ2-7; d_call: NA; v_call: TRBV24-1; cdr3_nt: TGTGCCACCAGTGATTTGTTGGGGAACGAGCAGTACTTC; cdr3_aa: CATSDLLGNEQYF
clone_size: NA; j_call: TRBJ2-1; d_call: TRBD2; v_call: TRBV20-1; cdr3_nt: TGCAGTGCTAGAGGTGTGACTAGCGGGGGCGGATCCTACAATGAGCAGTTCTTC; cdr3_aa: CSARGVTSGGGSYNEQFF
clone_size: NA; j_call: TRBJ2-1; d_call: NA; v_call: TRBV28; cdr3_nt: TGTGCCAGCAGTTTAGCGGGGGCAGGCAATGAGCAGTTCTTC; cdr3_aa: CASSLAGAGNEQFF
clone_size: few; j_call: TRBJ2-3; d_call: NA; v_call: TRBV29-1; cdr3_nt: TGCAGCGTTGAAGACGGGTATACCACAGATACGCAGTATTTT; cdr3_aa: CSVEDGYTTDTQYF
clone_size: NA; j_call: TRBJ2-6; d_call: TRBD1; v_call: TRBV12-3/TRBV12-4; cdr3_nt: TGTGCCAGCAGTGAGACAGGGTACGGGGCCAACGTCCTGACTTTC; cdr3_aa: CASSETGYGANVLTF
clone_size: NA; j_call: TRBJ1-3; d_call: NA; v_call: TRBV4-1; cdr3_nt: TGCGCCAGCAGCCCCGTCTTGGACGTGAGCTCTGGAAACACCATATATTTT; cdr3_aa: CASSPVLDVSSGNTIYF
clone_size: NA; j_call: TRBJ2-2; d_call: NA; v_call: TRBV27; cdr3_nt: TGTGCGACAGTTGGGGGTGGCGGGGAGCTGTTTTTT; cdr3_aa: CATVGGGGELFF
clone_size: few; j_call: TRBJ2-1; d_call: TRBD2; v_call: TRBV7-7; cdr3_nt: TGTGCCAGCAGCTCACTCCCCGGGACTAGCGGGGGGAACAATGAGCAGTTCTTC; cdr3_aa: CASSSLPGTSGGNNEQFF
clone_size: many; j_call: TRBJ2-3; d_call: NA; v_call: TRBV28; cdr3_nt: TGTGCCAGCAGTTACAAACCCGACCTCACAGATACGCAGTATTTT; cdr3_aa: CASSYKPDLTDTQYF
clone_size: few; j_call: TRBJ2-1; d_call: NA; v_call: TRBV6-6; cdr3_nt: TGTGCCAGCACCGGGGGGCGTAGGAATGAGCAGTTCTTC; cdr3_aa: CASTGGRRNEQFF
clone_size: few; j_call: TRBJ1-1; d_call: NA; v_call: TRBV5-1; cdr3_nt: TGCGCCAGCAGCGCCGACATGAACACTGAAGCTTTCTTT; cdr3_aa: CASSADMNTEAFF
clone_size: NA; j_call: TRBJ2-5; d_call: NA; v_call: TRBV4-1; cdr3_nt: TGCGCCAGCAGCCAAGTACAGGATCTCCAAGAGACCCAGTACTTC; cdr3_aa: CASSQVQDLQETQYF
clone_size: few; j_call: TRBJ1-2; d_call: NA; v_call: TRBV27; cdr3_nt: TGTGCCAGCAGTTCACGACCCCAGTCGCCCTACACCTTC; cdr3_aa: CASSSRPQSPYTF
clone_size: few; j_call: TRBJ2-1; d_call: NA; v_call: TRBV6-4; cdr3_nt: TGTGCCAGCAGTGACTCGAGTGTTGGGGGGTCTACCGACAATGAGCAGTTCTTC; cdr3_aa: CASSDSSVGGSTDNEQFF
clone_size: NA; j_call: TRBJ2-5; d_call: TRBD2; v_call: TRBV7-9; cdr3_nt: TGTGCCATCAGCTTCCCCTGGACTAGCGGGGGGACCCAGTACTTC; cdr3_aa: CAISFPWTSGGTQYF
clone_size: NA; j_call: TRBJ2-5; d_call: NA; v_call: TRBV28; cdr3_nt: TGTGCCAGCAGTCCCCTAGGGGGGGAAGAGACCCAGTACTTC; cdr3_aa: CASSPLGGEETQYF
clone_size: NA; j_call: TRBJ2-7; d_call: NA; v_call: TRBV4-1; cdr3_nt: TGCGCCAGCAGCCAAGATGAGAGGTCTCACTACGAGCAGTACTTC; cdr3_aa: CASSQDERSHYEQYF
clone_size: NA; j_call: TRBJ2-1; d_call: NA; v_call: TRBV28; cdr3_nt: TGTGCCAGCATGGGGCCCAATGGGGCCTACAATGAGCAGTTCTTC; cdr3_aa: CASMGPNGAYNEQFF
clone_size: NA; j_call: TRBJ2-7; d_call: TRBD1; v_call: TRBV20-1; cdr3_nt: TGCAGTGCGGACCGGGACAGGGGCGAGTACTTC; cdr3_aa: CSADRDRGEYF
clone_size: few; j_call: TRBJ2-3; d_call: NA; v_call: TRBV19; cdr3_nt: TGTGCCAGTAGTCAATATCCGTTCGTGGACACAGATACGCAGTATTTT; cdr3_aa: CASSQYPFVDTDTQYF
clone_size: few; j_call: TRBJ2-1; d_call: NA; v_call: TRBV29-1; cdr3_nt: TGCAGCGTATGGGGGATTGACAATGAGCAGTTCTTC; cdr3_aa: CSVWGIDNEQFF
clone_size: NA; j_call: TRBJ2-5; d_call: NA; v_call: TRBV3-1; cdr3_nt: TGTGCCAGCAGCCCCGGACAGGCTTTTCGGGGGGGATACCAAGAGACCCAGTACTTC; cdr3_aa: CASSPGQAFRGGYQETQYF
clone_size: NA; j_call: TRBJ2-3; d_call: TRBD1; v_call: TRBV20-1; cdr3_nt: TGCAGTGCTATAGGGACAGGGGATCGGGGAACAGATACGCAGTATTTT; cdr3_aa: CSAIGTGDRGTDTQYF
clone_size: few; j_call: TRBJ2-3; d_call: TRBD1; v_call: TRBV19; cdr3_nt: TGTGCCAGTAGTAGAGGGGACAGCACCACAGATACGCAGTATTTT; cdr3_aa: CASSRGDSTTDTQYF
clone_size: NA; j_call: TRBJ2-6; d_call: NA; v_call: TRBV12-3/TRBV12-4; cdr3_nt: TGTGCCAGCGCATACAGGGCCCCGGGGGCCAACGTCCTGACTTTC; cdr3_aa: CASAYRAPGANVLTF
clone_size: NA; j_call: TRBJ2-3; d_call: TRBD2; v_call: TRBV3-1; cdr3_nt: TGTGCCAGCAGCCACCGGGACTACCCAGATACGCAGTATTTT; cdr3_aa: CASSHRDYPDTQYF
clone_size: NA; j_call: TRBJ2-5; d_call: TRBD2; v_call: TRBV4-1; cdr3_nt: TGCGCCAGCAGCCAAAGGACTAGCGGGGCGGGGGAGACCCAGTACTTC; cdr3_aa: CASSQRTSGAGETQYF
clone_size: NA; j_call: TRBJ2-1; d_call: TRBD2; v_call: TRBV7-9; cdr3_nt: TGTGCCAGCAGCGGTCTAGCGGGCAATGAGCAGTTCTTC; cdr3_aa: CASSGLAGNEQFF